The 26 T cell receptor beta chains in this list originate from one sample, sequenced in a study of Tregs in tolerant kidney transplant recipients. Some clones are missing from TCRdb's copy, which holds only in-frame ones; the method was immunoSEQ multiplex PCR. The sample includes about 73,000 clones, under 95% of them seen just once. The sequencing here drew on Tregs from blood, taken before the transplant. Receptor source: a human donor who received a combined kidney and bone marrow transplant.

The chain joins TRBV6-5 to TRBJ2-1; D is undetermined. Trimming removed 6 bases at V and 2 bases at J, with 14 bases between. Germline V gene data show CDR1 as MNHEY and CDR2 as SVGAGI. This CDR3 is 15 amino acids long. In nucleotides, the CDR3 is TGTGCCAGCAGCCAGACGGACCTTACCTACAATGAGCAGTTCTTC. Its translation: CASSQTDLTYNEQFF.

The chain carries TRBV27 and TRBJ1-1, with D tentatively TRBD1 (5 bases). The length of the CDR3 is 13 residues. Trimming removed 3 bases from V and 9 bases from J, with 14 bases in between. Germline V gene lookup returns CDR1 MNHEY and CDR2 SMNVEV (reference sequence). CDR3 DNA: TGTGCCAGCAGTTTCCCAGGACAATCGCAAGCTTTCTTT. This gives the protein CASSFPGQSQAFF.

This clone was recorded a few times. The rearrangement uses TRBV5-1 and TRBJ1-2, with D possibly being TRBD1 (6 bases). Trimming pared 0 bases from V and 2 bases from J, leaving 17 bases between. CDR3 length: 17 amino acids. Germline-derived CDR1 and CDR2 are SGHRS and YFSETQ. CDR3 protein: CASSLGNLQGSNYGYTF. In DNA form, the CDR3 reads TGCGCCAGCAGCTTGGGAAACCTACAGGGATCGAACTATGGCTACACCTTC.

The gene calls are TRBV19 and TRBJ2-2; D call uncertain. The CDR3 is 14 residues long. Germline V gene lookup returns CDR1 LNHDA and CDR2 SQIVND (reference sequence). Trimming cost V 3 bases and J 3 bases, with 8 bases left between them. In DNA form, the CDR3 reads TGTGCCAGTAGTATTTTCACTTACACCGGGGAGCTGTTTTTT. This translates into CASSIFTYTGELFF.

The table lists this clone with a count of one. In DNA form, the CDR3 reads TGTGCCAGCTCACGGGGTGGCGGCGAGACCCAGTACTTC. Its translation: CASSRGGGETQYF. The genes are TRBV18 and TRBJ2-5; D is undetermined. The germline CDR1 and CDR2 sequences are KGHSH and LQKENI. This CDR3 has 13 residues. V was shortened by 4 bases and J by 5 bases, with 11 bases between the two germline ends.

The V gene is TRBV28, the J gene TRBJ2-7; 7 bases are a match to TRBD1. Looked up from germline, CDR1 is MDHEN and CDR2 is SYDVKM. J gave up 3 bases and V 8 bases, and 7 bases lay outside the gene matches. CDR3 length: 13 residues. The CDR3 sequence is CASRTGRSYEQYF. The CDR3 DNA is TGTGCCAGCCGGACAGGTCGGAGCTACGAGCAGTACTTC. Filled out from reference TRBV28 and TRBJ2-7, the complete variable domain reads DVKVTQSSRYLVKRTGEKVFLECVQDMDHENMFWYRQDPGLGLRLIYFSYDVKMKEKGDIPEGYSVSREKKERFSLILESASTNQTSMYLCASRTGRSYEQYFGPGTRLTVT.

The rearrangement joins TRBV10-1 to TRBJ1-1; D might be TRBD1 (5 bases). Trimming removed 0 bases from V and 4 bases from J, with 9 bases in between. Germline V gene data show CDR1 as WNHNN and CDR2 as SYGVQD (reference sequence). The CDR3 length is 14 residues. The CDR3, as DNA: TGCGCCAGCAGTGAGTCCCGGGGGACCACTGAAGCTTTCTTT. Its protein is CASSESRGTTEAFF.

The gene calls are TRBV18 and TRBJ2-3; no definite D call. Germline V lookup: CDR1 KGHSH, CDR2 LQKENI. The ends were cut back, 6 bases at V and 5 bases at J, with 9 bases in the middle. This CDR3 spans 12 amino acids. The CDR3: CASSPVGDTQYF. The CDR3 nucleotides are TGTGCCAGCTCTCCAGTAGGAGATACGCAGTATTTT.

This clone has a single count. This CDR3 is also generated by other DNA sequences in the sample. The chain carries TRBV19 and TRBJ2-3; no clear D. Trimming removed 6 bases at V and 2 bases at J, with 3 bases between. The CDR3 totals 11 residues. The germline CDR1 and CDR2 sequences are LNHDA and SQIVND (reference sequence). The CDR3: CASSLTDTQYF. The CDR3 bases are TGTGCCAGTAGCCTCACAGATACGCAGTATTTT.

The chain has TRBV10-1 and TRBJ2-3, with TRBD2 matching 12 bases. Looked up from germline, CDR1 is WNHNN and CDR2 is SYGVQD (reference sequence). The CDR3 is 15 amino acids. V shed 7 bases, J shed 3 bases, and the junction held 5 bases outside the gene matches. CDR3 region: CASTRLAGVTDTQYF. As DNA, the CDR3 is TGCGCCAGCACCCGACTAGCGGGAGTTACAGATACGCAGTATTTT.

This chain joins TRBV19 and TRBJ1-1; D is possibly TRBD1 (5 bases). The CDR3 has 14 amino acids. Looked up from germline, CDR1 is LNHDA and CDR2 is SQIVND (reference sequence). The V and J ends lost 3 bases and 0 bases respectively, with 8 bases between them. The CDR3 nucleotides read TGTGCCAGTAGTATCAGGGATATGAACACTGAAGCTTTCTTT. This sequence encodes CASSIRDMNTEAFF.

The chain carries TRBV9 and TRBJ2-7; weak D call: TRBD1 (5 bases). The CDR3 covers 15 residues. V gave up 2 bases and J gave up 6 bases, with 18 bases separating them. Germline-derived CDR1 and CDR2 are SGDLS and YYNGEE. The CDR3 bases are TGTGCCAGCAGCGTCGACAGTTCCCCTTTGGGCGAGCAGTACTTC. This codes for CASSVDSSPLGEQYF.

The chain is built from TRBV30 and TRBJ2-2, with TRBD2 matching over 8 bases. The CDR3 has 14 amino acids. Per germline, CDR1 GTSNPN and CDR2 SVGIG (reference sequence). Trimming at V came to 1 base and at J to 6 bases, leaving 4 bases not matched to a gene. CDR3 loop: CAWSDGSGAGELFF. For the CDR3, the DNA is TGTGCCTGGAGTGATGGTAGCGGGGCCGGGGAGCTGTTTTTT.

The chain links TRBV30 to TRBJ1-4; D unclear. The CDR3 contains 13 residues. The V gene lost 0 bases and the J gene lost 7 bases, with 9 bases spanning the gap. CDR1 is GTSNPN and CDR2 is SVGIG in the germline V gene (reference sequence). CDR3 in amino acids: CAWSVPGAEKLFF. CDR3 coding DNA: TGTGCCTGGAGTGTACCAGGCGCTGAAAAACTGTTTTTT.

The J gene is TRBJ2-7, the V gene TRBV5-1, with 9 bases fitting TRBD2. The CDR3 loop spans 15 amino acids. CDR1 is SGHRS and CDR2 is YFSETQ in the germline V gene. The V gene end was trimmed by 1 base and the J gene end by 4 bases; junction bases not matched to a gene: 6. The CDR3: CASSLSTGLAYEQYF. The CDR3 nucleotides read TGCGCCAGCAGCTTGTCGACCGGACTAGCGTACGAGCAGTACTTC.

The chain joins TRBV7-3 to TRBJ2-1; 10 positions match TRBD2. V shed 3 bases, J shed 6 bases, and the junction held 17 bases outside the gene matches. Germline V CDR1 and CDR2: SGHTA, FQGTGA. The CDR3 is 19 amino acids. The DNA of the CDR3 is TGTGCCAGCAGCTTTTTTGGACCGACCCTAGCGGGAGTGGGCAATGAGCAGTTCTTC. This gives the protein CASSFFGPTLAGVGNEQFF.

This rearrangement joins TRBV7-9 to TRBJ2-7, with 10 positions matching TRBD2. V shed 3 bases and J 5 bases; nucleotides not matched to a gene: 13. Germline CDR1 and CDR2: SEHNR and FQNEAQ (reference sequence). CDR3 size: 17 residues. The CDR3 DNA follows: TGTGCCAGCAGCTTTATATACACTAGCGGGGATTCCGACGAGCAGTACTTC. It translates to CASSFIYTSGDSDEQYF. The complete variable domain, with remaining parts taken from reference TRBV7-9 and TRBJ2-7, reads DTGVSQNPRHKITKRGQNVTFRCDPISEHNRLYWYRQTLGQGPEFLTYFQNEAQLEKSRLLSDRFSAERPKGSFSTLEIQRTEQGDSAMYLCASSFIYTSGDSDEQYFGPGTRLTVT.

This clone was seen a single time. The chain joins TRBV19 to TRBJ2-3; 7 bases are a match to TRBD1. The junction had 15 bases not matched to a gene; V was cut back by 7 bases and J by 8 bases. CDR1 is LNHDA and CDR2 is SQIVND in the germline V gene (reference sequence). The CDR3 is 15 amino acids. DNA of the CDR3: TGTGCCAGTACTAAAGACAGGGTTGAGGCAGGTACGCAGTATTTT. Its protein is CASTKDRVEAGTQYF.

This clone was detected once. The chain links TRBV19 to TRBJ2-1; TRBD2 aligns across 13 bases. The V and J ends lost 2 bases and 4 bases, in that order; junction bases with no gene match: 20. CDR3 size: 22 residues. Looked up from germline, CDR1 is LNHDA and CDR2 is SQIVND (reference sequence). For the CDR3, the DNA is TGTGCCAGTAGTATAAGGCCCCTACTAGCGGGAGGGCCCTCAAGGTCTTACAATGAGCAGTTCTTC. Protein: CASSIRPLLAGGPSRSYNEQFF.

This chain joins TRBV2 and TRBJ1-5; 7 bases align to TRBD1. The CDR3 loop spans 13 amino acids. Germline V gives CDR1 SNHLY, CDR2 FYNNEI. The V segment lost 10 bases and the J segment 2 bases; nucleotides outside the gene matches: 5. The CDR3 sequence: CATRDRGNQPQHF. Written as DNA, the CDR3 is TGTGCCACCCGTGACAGGGGCAATCAGCCCCAGCATTTT.

The gene calls are TRBV6-1 and TRBJ2-3, with 7 bases fitting TRBD1. Germline V gives CDR1 MNHNS, CDR2 SASEGT. This CDR3 contains 14 residues. J lost 3 bases, V lost 6 bases, and 6 bases had no gene match. CDR3 sequence reads: CASRGRGRTDTQYF. CDR3 bases: TGTGCCAGCAGGGGCAGGGGGAGAACAGATACGCAGTATTTT.

The CDR3, as DNA: TGCAGCGTTGGACAGGGGGAATATGAAAAACTGTTTTTT. Translation gives CSVGQGEYEKLFF. The chain recombines TRBV29-1 with TRBJ1-4, with 9 positions matching TRBD1. This CDR3 contains 13 residues. The J segment lost 6 bases and the V segment lost 4 bases, leaving 3 bases of the junction unmatched. The germline gives CDR1 SQVTM, CDR2 ANQGSEA.

The chain couples TRBV5-1 to TRBJ1-2; D is possibly TRBD1 (5 bases). The CDR3 totals 15 residues. V lost 3 bases to trimming and J lost 3 bases, with 15 bases between them. Germline CDR1 reads SGHRS; CDR2 reads YFSETQ. CDR3 sequence: CASSSLRQGDYGYTF. The CDR3 DNA is TGCGCCAGCAGCTCACTACGTCAGGGCGACTATGGCTACACCTTC.

The chain joins TRBV5-8 to TRBJ2-1, with TRBD2 matching 7 bases. This CDR3 has 16 amino acids. Trimming at V came to 3 bases and at J to 8 bases, leaving 14 bases not matched to a gene. CDR1 is SGHTS, CDR2 YDEGEE, per germline. The CDR3 loop is CASSSSRGRANDEQFF. CDR3 sequence (DNA): TGTGCCAGCAGCTCCTCTCGTGGGAGGGCCAACGATGAGCAGTTCTTC.

As DNA, the CDR3 is TGTGCCAGCAGAGTACCAGGGGGCTATCAGCCCCAGCATTTT. Translated: CASRVPGGYQPQHF. The chain carries TRBV28 and TRBJ1-5; 8 bases are a match to TRBD1. The V gene's germline CDR1 is MDHEN and CDR2 SYDVKM. The CDR3 runs to 14 residues. J lost 5 bases, V lost 6 bases, and 6 bases had no gene match.

The V gene is TRBV7-2, the J gene TRBJ2-7; 11 bases are a match to TRBD2. The CDR3 spans 19 residues. The V gene's germline CDR1 is SGHTA and CDR2 FQGNSA. J was trimmed by 5 bases and V by 1 base; bases with no gene match: 16. CDR3 loop: CASSLVAGGSTSGRNEQYF. The CDR3 DNA is TGTGCCAGCAGCTTAGTGGCAGGGGGGTCAACTAGCGGGAGAAACGAGCAGTACTTC.